One sample yielded the 20 T cell receptor beta chains listed below, sequenced in a study of blood T cell repertoires in COVID-19 (TCRdb year 2020). Library generation was performed with the immunoSEQ multiplex PCR assay. TCRdb took over this immuneACCESS table, retaining in-frame rearrangements with V and J assigned. Such tables are incomplete; in checked studies, under half of the missing clones stem from an unresolved V gene, and the remainder is unexplained. In this sample the table shows about 290,000 clones, roughly 91% of which occur a single time. Around 10% of the sample is in the top ten clones. Specimen: peripheral blood. The receptor source for this set is a woman aged 25 to 39 with COVID-19, enrolled during active disease.

The genes are TRBV9 and TRBJ2-2, with 12 bases lining up with TRBD2. Trimming removed 0 bases from V and 7 bases from J; junction bases left unmatched: 10. The CDR3 loop spans 18 amino acids. Looked up from germline, CDR1 is SGDLS and CDR2 is YYNGEE. In DNA, the CDR3 is TGTGCCAGCAGCGTAGGATTGCTAGCGGGGGGGCCCAGCGGGGAGCTGTTTTTT. Translated: CASSVGLLAGGPSGELFF.

The chain has TRBV30 and TRBJ2-3; TRBD2 matches 14 bases. V trimming: 1 base; J trimming: 1 base; junction bases outside the gene matches: 7. The CDR3 has 18 residues. CDR1 and CDR2 from the germline V gene are GTSNPN and SVGIG (reference sequence). The CDR3 is CAWSATSGGAGGTDTQYF. The CDR3 DNA is TGTGCCTGGAGTGCGACTAGCGGGGGGGCCGGAGGCACAGATACGCAGTATTTT.

The chain has TRBV6-5 and TRBJ1-3; D unresolved. Germline CDR1 MNHEY, CDR2 SVGAGI. Deletions cut 4 bases from V and 0 bases from J, with 7 bases between. This CDR3 contains 14 residues. The CDR3: CASSSRLSGNTIYF. The CDR3 DNA is TGTGCCAGCAGTTCCAGGCTCTCTGGAAACACCATATATTTT.

This chain connects TRBV19 to TRBJ1-6, with 8 bases fitting TRBD1. CDR1 is LNHDA and CDR2 is SQIVND in the germline V gene (reference sequence). The CDR3 has 15 residues. The V gene end was trimmed by 9 bases and the J gene end by 3 bases; junction bases not matched to a gene: 7. CDR3 DNA: TGTGCCAGCAGGGGACAGGCTCACTATAATTCACCCCTCCACTTT. This codes for CASRGQAHYNSPLHF.

J is TRBJ2-5 and V is TRBV5-1; unclear D gene. V lost 2 bases, J lost 4 bases, and 9 bases lay in between. The CDR3 runs to 13 residues. Germline V gene lookup returns CDR1 SGHRS and CDR2 YFSETQ. The CDR3 DNA sequence: TGCGCCAGCAGCTTTCAAATCGGAGAGACCCAGTACTTC. It codes for CASSFQIGETQYF.

This chain links TRBV4-1 with TRBJ2-7, with 8 bases identical to TRBD2. The germline gives CDR1 MGHRA, CDR2 YSYEKL. With V trimmed by 1 base and J by 4 bases, 6 bases remained unmatched. This CDR3 has 15 amino acids. CDR3 nucleotides: TGCGCCAGCAGCCAAGTCCGGGGGGGGGAATACGAGCAGTACTTC. This sequence encodes CASSQVRGGEYEQYF.

The rearrangement links TRBV5-1 to TRBJ2-1; D call uncertain. CDR3 length: 14 amino acids. Trimming pared 4 bases from V and 9 bases from J, leaving 17 bases between. Germline-derived CDR1 and CDR2 are SGHRS and YFSETQ. The DNA of the CDR3 is TGCGCCAGCAGCCCTTCTGGGCTCCGTAGTGAGCAGTTCTTC. This encodes CASSPSGLRSEQFF.

Only one count was recorded for this clone. The chain recombines TRBV6-5 with TRBJ1-1; D might be TRBD1 (5 bases). Germline CDR1 is MNHEY and CDR2 is SVGAGI. This CDR3 has 13 amino acids. V lost 10 bases, J lost 5 bases, and 17 bases lay in between. The DNA for the CDR3 is TGTGCCATCTTCGGGGACTTGTGGACTGAAGCTTTCTTT. Its protein product is CAIFGDLWTEAFF.

This chain connects TRBV2 to TRBJ1-5; D not resolved. Trimming cost V 8 bases and J 4 bases, with 12 bases left between them. The germline V gene encodes CDR1 SNHLY and CDR2 FYNNEI. The CDR3 runs 13 residues. CDR3 protein: CASAPGPNQPQHF. The CDR3 DNA sequence: TGTGCCAGCGCCCCCGGTCCGAATCAGCCCCAGCATTTT.

The V gene is TRBV21-1, the J gene TRBJ2-7; the table's D call, TRBD2, was not checked against the DNA. TRBV21-1 counts as a pseudogene. The CDR3 sequence is 17 residues long. CDR3 nucleotides: TGTGCCACCACAGCAAATAGGACTAGCGGGGGGCTAGGGGAGCAGTACTTC. Protein sequence: CATTANRTSGGLGEQYF.

The gene calls are TRBV19 and TRBJ1-6, with D possibly being TRBD1 (6 bases). Germline lookup yields CDR1 LNHDA and CDR2 SQIVND (reference sequence). V was pared by 2 bases and J by 9 bases, with 14 bases between. CDR3 length: 15 residues. CDR3 nucleotides: TGTGCCAGTAGTATACAGGGGCACGGGGCTTCACCCCTCCACTTT. The encoded protein is CASSIQGHGASPLHF.

This clone has just one count. V usage is TRBV9 and J usage is TRBJ1-6; D unresolved. With 4 bases removed from V and 7 bases from J, the gap between germline ends came to 9 bases. The length of the CDR3 is 13 residues. Germline V CDR1 and CDR2: SGDLS, YYNGEE. Written as DNA, the CDR3 is TGTGCCAGCAGCCGGGTGTTAAATTCACCCCTCCACTTT. Residues: CASSRVLNSPLHF.

The V call is TRBV11-1, the J call TRBJ2-1, with D possibly TRBD1 on 7 matching bases. This CDR3 is built from 16 residues. Trimming cost V 7 bases and J 2 bases, with 18 bases left between them. Germline V lookup: CDR1 SGHAT, CDR2 FQDESV (reference sequence). This CDR3 reads CASTTGDLTPYNEQFF. CDR3 in DNA: TGTGCCAGCACCACAGGGGACTTAACCCCCTACAATGAGCAGTTCTTC.

The chain recombines TRBV7-2 with TRBJ1-1; D gene unclear. This CDR3 contains 15 residues. Trimming cost V 3 bases and J 0 bases, with 11 bases left between them. CDR1 SGHTA and CDR2 FQGNSA come from the germline V gene. The chain's CDR3 is CASSFFVEMNTEAFF. CDR3 DNA sequence: TGTGCCAGCAGCTTTTTCGTGGAGATGAACACTGAAGCTTTCTTT.

J is TRBJ1-3 and V is TRBV15; 8 bases align to TRBD1. CDR1 is LNHNV, CDR2 YYDKDF, per germline (reference sequence). Unmatched junction bases numbered 4, after V lost 5 bases and J lost 1 base. This CDR3 comprises 15 residues. CDR3 in DNA: TGTGCCACCAGCGCAGGGGGCGCATCTGGAAACACCATATATTTT. This sequence encodes CATSAGGASGNTIYF.

The chain combines TRBV5-6 with TRBJ2-5, with TRBD2 matching over 10 bases. CDR1 SGHDT and CDR2 YYEEEE come from the germline V gene. V lost 2 bases, J lost 2 bases, and 6 bases stayed unmatched. The length of the CDR3 is 16 residues. Here the CDR3 reads CASSLLAGRAQETQYF. The CDR3 DNA reads as TGTGCCAGCAGCTTACTAGCGGGGCGCGCACAAGAGACCCAGTACTTC.

This clone was seen once. The rearrangement joins TRBV11-2 to TRBJ1-2; D remains ambiguous. Trimming shortened V by 5 bases and J by 2 bases, and 12 bases separated the two germline ends. The germline CDR1 and CDR2 sequences are SGHAT and FQNNGV. The CDR3 spans 14 residues. CDR3 in amino acids: CASSAGVGNYGYTF. In DNA form, the CDR3 reads TGTGCCAGCAGCGCCGGGGTGGGAAACTATGGCTACACCTTC. The full variable domain, with the rest looked up from reference TRBV11-2 and TRBJ1-2, is EAGVAQSPRYKIIEKRQSVAFWCNPISGHATLYWYQQILGQGPKLLIQFQNNGVVDDSQLPKDRFSAERLKGVDSTLKIQPAKLEDSAVYLCASSAGVGNYGYTFGSGTRLTVV.

The chain is built from TRBV5-5 and TRBJ2-7, with 7 bases fitting TRBD1. The CDR3 runs 14 residues. The V gene's germline CDR1 is SGHKS and CDR2 YYEKEE (reference sequence). The trim removed 4 bases at V and 1 base at J, leaving 5 bases unmatched. CDR3 bases: TGTGCCAGCAGCCCAGAGACAGGGTCCTACGAGCAGTACTTC. It encodes CASSPETGSYEQYF.

The chain recombines TRBV28 with TRBJ2-5; 10 positions match TRBD1. Germline CDR1 is MDHEN and CDR2 is SYDVKM. Trimming removed 8 bases from V and 5 bases from J; junction bases left unmatched: 2. This CDR3 has 12 residues. The CDR3 reads CASRQGAETQYF. For the CDR3, the DNA is TGTGCCAGCCGACAGGGGGCCGAGACCCAGTACTTC.

The chain uses TRBV11-3 and TRBJ2-2; 8 bases agree with TRBD2. The germline V gene has CDR1 SGHNT and CDR2 YENEEA. V lost 5 bases, J lost 4 bases, and 6 bases stayed unmatched. There are 15 residues in the CDR3. CDR3 loop: CASSGGLAGTGELFF. The CDR3 DNA reads TGTGCCAGCAGCGGGGGTCTAGCGGGCACCGGGGAGCTGTTTTTT.